These T cell receptor beta chains were read from a single sample in a study of T cell responses to AZD1222 COVID-19 vaccine. TCRdb's copy holds only in-frame clones and misses some; the assay was immunoSEQ multiplex PCR. This table has about 260,000 clones, 85% to 95% appearing once. Sequenced material: peripheral blood, taken on day 0 of AZD1222 vaccination. The receptors here all came from an adult in good health. Each CDR3 is given with its conserved first and last residue. Each record gives: clone size, J gene, V gene, D gene, CDR3 DNA, CDR3 protein. The D gene is left open where the match is weak. Clone size is stated in some rows and not others, as once, few, many or a class when expanded.

>-|TRBJ1-1|TRBV25-1|TRBD1
TGTGCCAGCAGTGAATATCCCGGGACAGGGGATATGAACACTGAAGCTTTCTTT
CASSEYPGTGDMNTEAFF
>-|TRBJ2-3|TRBV3-1/TRBV3-2|-
TGTGCCAGCAGCCAAGTACCTGAAGATACGCAGTATTTT
CASSQVPEDTQYF
>-|TRBJ1-2|TRBV13|-
TGTGCCAGCAGCCTTACAAGCTATGGCTACACCTTC
CASSLTSYGYTF
>-|TRBJ2-5|TRBV19|TRBD2
TGTGCCAGTAGTAATGCGGGAGGGCCCAAGACCCAGTACTTC
CASSNAGGPKTQYF
>-|TRBJ2-1|TRBV18|TRBD2
TGTGCCAGCTCACCATCTCTAGCGGGGGGTTACAATGAGCAGTTCTTC
CASSPSLAGGYNEQFF
>-|TRBJ1-1|TRBV7-9|-
TGTGCCAGCAGCTTAGATTTGGGTATGAACACTGAAGCTTTCTTT
CASSLDLGMNTEAFF
>-|TRBJ2-7|TRBV5-1|-
TGCGCCAGCAGCTTGGCGGGGGCGGGGGATCTCTACGAGCAGTACTTC
CASSLAGAGDLYEQYF
>-|TRBJ2-7|TRBV5-6|-
TGTGCCAGCAGCTTGAGGCTCTACGAGCAGTACTTC
CASSLRLYEQYF
>-|TRBJ1-6|TRBV20-1|-
TGCAGTGCTAGTGCGAGCTCCTATAATTCACCCCTCCACTTT
CSASASSYNSPLHF
>-|TRBJ1-5|TRBV19|-
TGTGCCAGTAGTCCGGGTCCAGGGATGCCCCAGCATTTT
CASSPGPGMPQHF
>once|TRBJ1-4|TRBV5-1|TRBD1
TGCGCCAGCAGCTTGGGGCCTCAGGGGGTTAAAGAAAAACTGTTTTTT
CASSLGPQGVKEKLFF
>-|TRBJ1-4|TRBV7-9|-
TGTGCCAGCAGCTTAGCGCTACGGGGGGCGGCCAATGAAAAACTGTTTTTT
CASSLALRGAANEKLFF
>-|TRBJ2-2|TRBV27|-
TGTGCCAGCAGTGTTGACAGAACCACCGGGGAGCTGTTTTTT
CASSVDRTTGELFF
>-|TRBJ1-2|TRBV9|-
TGTGCCAGCAGCAAACGAGGGGGGATCTATGGCTACACCTTC
CASSKRGGIYGYTF
>-|TRBJ2-7|TRBV20-1|TRBD2
TGCAGTGCGGCTAGCGGCTACGAGCAGTACTTC
CSAASGYEQYF
>-|TRBJ1-5|TRBV19|-
TGTGCCAGTAGTATAGATACAGGGAGAGGGGCCGACCGGGGCAATCAGCCCCAGCATTTT
CASSIDTGRGADRGNQPQHF
>-|TRBJ2-3|TRBV14|TRBD2
TGTGCCAGCAGCGATCTTACGGGGGGTGATACGCAGTATTTT
CASSDLTGGDTQYF
>-|TRBJ1-1|TRBV5-1|-
TGCGCCAGCAGCTTGGCGGGGCGCACTGAAGCTTTCTTT
CASSLAGRTEAFF
>-|TRBJ2-2|TRBV5-5|-
TGTGCCAGCAGCTTGGTGGGCTTCACCTCCGGAACCGGGGAGCTGTTTTTT
CASSLVGFTSGTGELFF
>-|TRBJ1-5|TRBV9|TRBD1
TGTGCCAGCAGCGTAGATGGGACAGGGGTAAGAAATCAGCCCCAGCATTTT
CASSVDGTGVRNQPQHF
>-|TRBJ2-3|TRBV5-4|TRBD2
TGTGCCAGCAGCTTCAGACTAGCGGGAGAGGGAAGGGATACGCAGTATTTT
CASSFRLAGEGRDTQYF
>-|TRBJ1-5|TRBV6-2/TRBV6-3|-
TGTGCCAGCAGTACCCGGACAGTTCAGCCCCAGCATTTT
CASSTRTVQPQHF